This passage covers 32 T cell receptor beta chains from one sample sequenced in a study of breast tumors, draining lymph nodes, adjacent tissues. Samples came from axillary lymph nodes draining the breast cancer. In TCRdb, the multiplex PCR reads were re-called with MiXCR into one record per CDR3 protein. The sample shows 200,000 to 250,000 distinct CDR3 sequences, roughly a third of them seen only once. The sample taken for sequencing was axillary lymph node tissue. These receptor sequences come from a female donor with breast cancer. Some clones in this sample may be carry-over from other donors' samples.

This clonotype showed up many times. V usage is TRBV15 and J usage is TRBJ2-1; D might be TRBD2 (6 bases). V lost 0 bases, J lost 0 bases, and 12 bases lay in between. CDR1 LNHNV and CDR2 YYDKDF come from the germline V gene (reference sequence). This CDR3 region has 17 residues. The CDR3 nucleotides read TGTGCCACCAGCAGAGATGTAGCCGGGAGCTCCTACAATGAGCAGTTCTTC. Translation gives CATSRDVAGSSYNEQFF.

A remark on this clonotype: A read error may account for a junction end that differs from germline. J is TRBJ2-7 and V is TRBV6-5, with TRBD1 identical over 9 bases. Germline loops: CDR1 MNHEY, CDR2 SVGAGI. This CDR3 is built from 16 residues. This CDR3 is CASSNSAGQGGYEQCF. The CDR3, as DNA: TGTGCCAGCAGCAACTCAGCGGGACAGGGCGGGTACGAGCAGTGCTTC.

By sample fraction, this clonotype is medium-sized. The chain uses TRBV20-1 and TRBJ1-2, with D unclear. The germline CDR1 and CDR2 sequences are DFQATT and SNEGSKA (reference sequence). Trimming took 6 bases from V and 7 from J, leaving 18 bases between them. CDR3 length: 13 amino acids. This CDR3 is CSAEPGNSGGYTF. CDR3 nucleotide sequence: TGCAGTGCCGAGCCAGGTAACAGCGGTGGCTACACCTTC.

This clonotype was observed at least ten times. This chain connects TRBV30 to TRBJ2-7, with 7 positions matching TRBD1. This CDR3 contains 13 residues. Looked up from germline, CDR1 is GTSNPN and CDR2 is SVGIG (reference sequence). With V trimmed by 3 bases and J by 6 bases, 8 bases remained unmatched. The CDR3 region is CAWRGGQSGEQYF. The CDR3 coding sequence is TGTGCCTGGAGAGGGGGACAGTCAGGCGAGCAGTACTTC.

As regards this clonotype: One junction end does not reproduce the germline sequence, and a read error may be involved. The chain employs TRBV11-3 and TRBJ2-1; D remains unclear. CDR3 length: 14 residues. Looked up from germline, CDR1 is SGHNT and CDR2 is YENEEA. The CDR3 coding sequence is TGCGCCAGCAGCTTACAACAGACTTACAATGGGCAGTTCTTC. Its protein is CASSLQQTYNGQFF.

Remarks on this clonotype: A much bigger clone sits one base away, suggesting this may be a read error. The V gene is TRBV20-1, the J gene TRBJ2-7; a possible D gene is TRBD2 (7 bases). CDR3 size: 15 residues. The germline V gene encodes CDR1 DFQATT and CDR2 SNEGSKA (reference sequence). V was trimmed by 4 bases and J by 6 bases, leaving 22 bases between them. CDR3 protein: CSAIKRGGASGEQYF. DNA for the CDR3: TGCAGTGCTATAAAAAGGGGGGGGGCTTCGGGCGAGCAGTACTTC.

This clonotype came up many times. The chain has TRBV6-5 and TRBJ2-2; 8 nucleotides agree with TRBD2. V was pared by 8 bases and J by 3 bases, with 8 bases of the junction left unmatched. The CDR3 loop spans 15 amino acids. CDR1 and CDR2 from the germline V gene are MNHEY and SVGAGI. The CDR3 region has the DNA TGTGCCAGCTCCGCCCCCGGGAGGGACACCGGGGAGCTGTTTTTT. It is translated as CASSAPGRDTGELFF.

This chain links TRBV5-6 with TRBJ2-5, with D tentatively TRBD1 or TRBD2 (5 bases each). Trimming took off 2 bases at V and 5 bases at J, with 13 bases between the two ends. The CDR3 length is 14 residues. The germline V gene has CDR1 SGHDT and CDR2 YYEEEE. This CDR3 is CASSFRGRFETQYF. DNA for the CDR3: TGTGCCAGCAGCTTCCGGGGCAGGTTCGAGACCCAGTACTTC.

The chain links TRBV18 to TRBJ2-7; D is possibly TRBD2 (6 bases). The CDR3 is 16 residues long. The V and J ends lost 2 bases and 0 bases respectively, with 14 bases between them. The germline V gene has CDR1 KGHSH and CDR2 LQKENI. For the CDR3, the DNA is TGTGCCAGCTCACCAGGGACTGGAGAGGGCTCCTACGAGCAGTACTTC. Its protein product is CASSPGTGEGSYEQYF.

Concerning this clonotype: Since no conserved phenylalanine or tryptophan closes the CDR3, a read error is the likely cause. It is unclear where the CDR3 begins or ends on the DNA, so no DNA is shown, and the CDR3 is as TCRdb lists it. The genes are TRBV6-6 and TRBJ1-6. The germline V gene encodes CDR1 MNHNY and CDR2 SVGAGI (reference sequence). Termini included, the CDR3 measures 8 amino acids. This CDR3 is CASSYSNS.

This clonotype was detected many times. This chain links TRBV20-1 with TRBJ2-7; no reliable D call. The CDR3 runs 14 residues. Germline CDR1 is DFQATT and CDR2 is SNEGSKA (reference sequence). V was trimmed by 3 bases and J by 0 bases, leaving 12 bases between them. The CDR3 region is CSASGGKSSYEQYF. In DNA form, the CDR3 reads TGCAGTGCTAGTGGCGGAAAAAGCTCCTACGAGCAGTACTTC.

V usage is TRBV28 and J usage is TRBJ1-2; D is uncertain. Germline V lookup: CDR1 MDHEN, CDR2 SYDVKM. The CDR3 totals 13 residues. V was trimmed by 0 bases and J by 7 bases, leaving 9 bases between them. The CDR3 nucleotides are TGTGCCAGCAGTTTATGGGTGCCAGGTGGCTACACCTTC. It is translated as CASSLWVPGGYTF.

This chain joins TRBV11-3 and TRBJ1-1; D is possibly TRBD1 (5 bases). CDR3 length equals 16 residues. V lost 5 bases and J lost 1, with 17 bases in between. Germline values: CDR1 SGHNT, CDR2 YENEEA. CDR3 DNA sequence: TGTGCCAGCAGCCCGCCTTTTAGGGGACGGAACACTGAAGCTTTCTTT. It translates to CASSPPFRGRNTEAFF.

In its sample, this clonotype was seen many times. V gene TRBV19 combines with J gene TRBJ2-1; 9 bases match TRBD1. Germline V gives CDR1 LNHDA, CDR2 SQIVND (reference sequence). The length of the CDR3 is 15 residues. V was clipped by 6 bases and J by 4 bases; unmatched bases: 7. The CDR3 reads CASRLGQGGYNEQFF. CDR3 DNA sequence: TGTGCCAGTAGGCTGGGACAGGGAGGTTACAATGAGCAGTTCTTC.

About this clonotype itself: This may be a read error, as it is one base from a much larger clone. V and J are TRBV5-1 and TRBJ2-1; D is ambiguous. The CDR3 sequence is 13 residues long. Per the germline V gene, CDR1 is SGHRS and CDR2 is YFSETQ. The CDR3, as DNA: TGCGCCAGCAGCTCGGGCAGGAACAATGACCAGTTCTTC. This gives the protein CASSSGRNNDQFF.

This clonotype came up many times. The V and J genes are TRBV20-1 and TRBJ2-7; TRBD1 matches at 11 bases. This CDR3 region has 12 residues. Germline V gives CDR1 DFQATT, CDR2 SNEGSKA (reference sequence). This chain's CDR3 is CGAGQGANEQYF. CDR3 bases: TGCGGGGCCGGACAGGGGGCTAACGAGCAGTACTTC.

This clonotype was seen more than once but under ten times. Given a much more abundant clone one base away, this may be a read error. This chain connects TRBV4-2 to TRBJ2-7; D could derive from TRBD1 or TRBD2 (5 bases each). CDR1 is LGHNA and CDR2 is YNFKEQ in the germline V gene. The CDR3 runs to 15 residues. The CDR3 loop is CASSSSEGIPYERYF. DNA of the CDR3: TGTGCCAGCAGCTCGAGCGAGGGGATTCCCTACGAGCGGTACTTC.

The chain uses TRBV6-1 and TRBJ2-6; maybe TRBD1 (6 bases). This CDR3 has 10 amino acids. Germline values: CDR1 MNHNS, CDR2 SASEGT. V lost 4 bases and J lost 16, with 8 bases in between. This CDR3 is CASSAQGLTF. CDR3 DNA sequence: TGTGCCAGCAGTGCACAGGGACTGACTTTC.

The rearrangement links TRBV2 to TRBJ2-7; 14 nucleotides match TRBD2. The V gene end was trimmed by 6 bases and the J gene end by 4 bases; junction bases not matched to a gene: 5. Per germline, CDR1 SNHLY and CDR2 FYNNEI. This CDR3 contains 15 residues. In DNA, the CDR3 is TGTGCCAGCAGGGGGACTAGCGGGAGAGGATACGAGCAGTACTTC. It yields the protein CASRGTSGRGYEQYF.

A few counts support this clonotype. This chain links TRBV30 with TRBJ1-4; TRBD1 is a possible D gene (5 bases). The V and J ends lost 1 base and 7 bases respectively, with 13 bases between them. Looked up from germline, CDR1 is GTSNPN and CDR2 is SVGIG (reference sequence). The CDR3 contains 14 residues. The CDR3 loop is CAWSELGVTEKLFF. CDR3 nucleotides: TGTGCCTGGAGTGAGTTAGGGGTTACTGAAAAACTGTTTTTT.

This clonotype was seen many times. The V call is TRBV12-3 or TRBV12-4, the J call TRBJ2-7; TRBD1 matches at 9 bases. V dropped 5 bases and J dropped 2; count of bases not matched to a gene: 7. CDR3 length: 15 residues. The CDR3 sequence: CASSDGQGRAYEQYF. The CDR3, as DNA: TGTGCCAGCAGTGACGGACAGGGGCGAGCCTACGAGCAGTACTTC.

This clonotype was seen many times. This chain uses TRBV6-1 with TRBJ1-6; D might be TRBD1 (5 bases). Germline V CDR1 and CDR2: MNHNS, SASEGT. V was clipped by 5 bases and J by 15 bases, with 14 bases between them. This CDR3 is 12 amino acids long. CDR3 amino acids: CASSPGRPDLHF. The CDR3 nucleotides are TGTGCCAGCAGTCCGGGGCGCCCAGACCTCCACTTT.

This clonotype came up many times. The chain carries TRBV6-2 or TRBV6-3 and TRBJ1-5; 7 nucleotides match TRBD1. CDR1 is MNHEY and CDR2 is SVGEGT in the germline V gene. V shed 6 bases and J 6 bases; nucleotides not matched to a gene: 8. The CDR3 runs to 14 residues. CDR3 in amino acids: CASSDTGVGQPQHF. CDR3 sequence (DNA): TGTGCCAGCAGCGATACAGGGGTAGGTCAGCCCCAGCATTTT.

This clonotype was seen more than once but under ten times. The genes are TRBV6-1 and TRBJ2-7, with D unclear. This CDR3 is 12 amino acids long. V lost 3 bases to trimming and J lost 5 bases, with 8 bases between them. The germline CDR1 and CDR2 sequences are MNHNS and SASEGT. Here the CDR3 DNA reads TGTGCCAGCAGTGAGCGCGCAGACGAGCAGTACTTC. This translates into CASSERADEQYF.

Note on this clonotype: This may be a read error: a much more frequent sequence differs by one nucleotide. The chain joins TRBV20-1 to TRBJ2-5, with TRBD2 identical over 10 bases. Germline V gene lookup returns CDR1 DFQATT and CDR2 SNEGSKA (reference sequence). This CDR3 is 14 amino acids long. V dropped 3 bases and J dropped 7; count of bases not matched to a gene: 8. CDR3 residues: CSARGTSGVATQYF. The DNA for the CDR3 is TGCAGTGCTAGGGGAACTAGCGGGGTGGCGACCCAGTACTTC.

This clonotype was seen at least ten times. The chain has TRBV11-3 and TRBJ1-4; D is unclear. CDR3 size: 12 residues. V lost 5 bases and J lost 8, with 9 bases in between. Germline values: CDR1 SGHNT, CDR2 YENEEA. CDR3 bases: TGTGCCAGCAGCGGTGTTGTGGAAAAACTGTTTTTT. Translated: CASSGVVEKLFF.

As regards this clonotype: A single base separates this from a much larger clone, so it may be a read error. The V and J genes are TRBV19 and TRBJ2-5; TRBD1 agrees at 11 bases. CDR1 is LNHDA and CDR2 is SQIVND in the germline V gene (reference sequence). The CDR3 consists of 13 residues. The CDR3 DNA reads TGTGCCAGTAGGGGACAGGGGGGAGAGGCCCAGTACTTC. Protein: CASRGQGGEAQYF.

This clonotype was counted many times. As DNA, the CDR3 is TGTGCCAGTAGCCTGACAGGCAAAGGGTCTGGAAACACCATATATTTT. Translated, it gives CASSLTGKGSGNTIYF. The chain combines TRBV19 with TRBJ1-3; possibly TRBD1 for D (6 bases). The germline CDR1 and CDR2 sequences are LNHDA and SQIVND (reference sequence). CDR3 size: 16 residues. Trimming pared 6 bases from V and 1 base from J, leaving 16 bases between.

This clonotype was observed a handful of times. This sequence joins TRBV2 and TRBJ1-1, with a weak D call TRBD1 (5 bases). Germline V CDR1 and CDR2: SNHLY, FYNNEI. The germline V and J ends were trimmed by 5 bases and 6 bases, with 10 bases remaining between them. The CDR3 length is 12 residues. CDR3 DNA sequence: TGTGCCAGCAGTCGGGACCGATCTGAAGCTTTCTTT. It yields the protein CASSRDRSEAFF.

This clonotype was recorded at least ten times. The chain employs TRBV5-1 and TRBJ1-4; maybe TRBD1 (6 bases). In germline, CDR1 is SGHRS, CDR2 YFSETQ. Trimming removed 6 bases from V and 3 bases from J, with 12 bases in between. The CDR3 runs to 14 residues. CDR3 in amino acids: CASTRNRANEKLFF. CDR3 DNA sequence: TGCGCCAGCACCAGAAACAGGGCTAATGAAAAACTGTTTTTT.

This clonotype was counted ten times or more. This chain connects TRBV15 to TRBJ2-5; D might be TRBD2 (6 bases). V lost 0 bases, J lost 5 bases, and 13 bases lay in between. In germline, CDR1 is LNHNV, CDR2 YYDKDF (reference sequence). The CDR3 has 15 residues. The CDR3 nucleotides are TGTGCCACCAGCAGAGATGGAGGGAGTGGCGAGACCCAGTACTTC. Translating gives CATSRDGGSGETQYF.

The CDR3 loop is CASSQRLLAGAYNEQFF. CDR3 DNA sequence: TGCGCCAGCAGCCAAAGGTTGCTAGCGGGAGCCTACAATGAGCAGTTCTTC. The J gene is TRBJ2-1, the V gene TRBV4-3, with 10 bases identical to TRBD2. This CDR3 region has 17 residues. J gave up 2 bases and V 2 bases, and 6 bases lay outside the gene matches. Germline V lookup: CDR1 LGHNA, CDR2 YSLEER.